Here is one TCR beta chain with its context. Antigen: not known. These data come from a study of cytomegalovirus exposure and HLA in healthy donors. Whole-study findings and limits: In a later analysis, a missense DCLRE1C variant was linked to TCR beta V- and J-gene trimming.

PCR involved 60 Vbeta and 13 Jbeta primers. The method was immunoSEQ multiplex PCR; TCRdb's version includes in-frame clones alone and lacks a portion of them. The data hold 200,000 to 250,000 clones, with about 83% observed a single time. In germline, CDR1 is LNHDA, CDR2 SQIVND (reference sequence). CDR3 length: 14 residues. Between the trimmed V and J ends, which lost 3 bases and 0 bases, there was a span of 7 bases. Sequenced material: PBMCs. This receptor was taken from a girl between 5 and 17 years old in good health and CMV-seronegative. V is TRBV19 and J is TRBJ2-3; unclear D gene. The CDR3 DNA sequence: TGTGCCAGTAGTATTCAGGCTAGCACAGATACGCAGTATTTT. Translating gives CASSIQASTDTQYF.